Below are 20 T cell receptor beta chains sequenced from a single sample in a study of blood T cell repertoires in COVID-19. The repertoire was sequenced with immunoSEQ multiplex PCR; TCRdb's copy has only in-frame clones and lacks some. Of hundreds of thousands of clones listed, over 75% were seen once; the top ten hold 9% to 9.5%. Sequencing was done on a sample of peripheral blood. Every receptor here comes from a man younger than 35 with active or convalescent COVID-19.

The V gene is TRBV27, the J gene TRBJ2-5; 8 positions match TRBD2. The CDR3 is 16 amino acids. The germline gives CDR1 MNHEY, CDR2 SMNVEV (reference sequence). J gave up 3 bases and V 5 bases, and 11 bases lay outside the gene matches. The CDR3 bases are TGTGCCAGCAGTGCTGACCTAGCGGGCTTCAAAGAGACCCAGTACTTC. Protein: CASSADLAGFKETQYF.

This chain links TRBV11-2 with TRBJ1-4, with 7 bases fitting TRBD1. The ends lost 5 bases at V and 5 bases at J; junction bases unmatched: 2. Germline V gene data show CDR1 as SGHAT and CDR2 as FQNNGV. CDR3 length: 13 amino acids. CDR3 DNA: TGTGCCAGCAGCGTGGGACAGAATGAAAAACTGTTTTTT. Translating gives CASSVGQNEKLFF.

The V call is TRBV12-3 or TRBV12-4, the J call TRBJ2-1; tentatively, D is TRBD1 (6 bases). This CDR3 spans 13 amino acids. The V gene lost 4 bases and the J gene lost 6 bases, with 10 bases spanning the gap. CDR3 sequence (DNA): TGTGCCAGCAGTTCCGGACAGATCAATGAGCAGTTCTTC. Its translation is CASSSGQINEQFF.

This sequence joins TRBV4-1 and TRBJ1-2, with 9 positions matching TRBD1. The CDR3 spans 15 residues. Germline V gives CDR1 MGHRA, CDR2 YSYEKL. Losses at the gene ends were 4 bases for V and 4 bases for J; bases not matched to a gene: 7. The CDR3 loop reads CASSPDRGEGYGYTF. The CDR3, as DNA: TGCGCCAGCAGCCCTGACAGGGGGGAGGGCTATGGCTACACCTTC.

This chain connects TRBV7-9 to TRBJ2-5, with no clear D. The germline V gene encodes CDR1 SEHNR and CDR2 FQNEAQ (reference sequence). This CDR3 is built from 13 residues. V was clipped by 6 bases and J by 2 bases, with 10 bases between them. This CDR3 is CASSRHGQETQYF. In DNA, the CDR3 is TGTGCCAGCAGTCGACATGGGCAAGAGACCCAGTACTTC.

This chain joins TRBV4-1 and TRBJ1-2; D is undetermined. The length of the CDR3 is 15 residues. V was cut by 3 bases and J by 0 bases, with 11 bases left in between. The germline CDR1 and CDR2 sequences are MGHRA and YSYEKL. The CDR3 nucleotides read TGCGCCAGCAGCCATAATGGAGGCCCTAACTATGGCTACACCTTC. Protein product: CASSHNGGPNYGYTF.

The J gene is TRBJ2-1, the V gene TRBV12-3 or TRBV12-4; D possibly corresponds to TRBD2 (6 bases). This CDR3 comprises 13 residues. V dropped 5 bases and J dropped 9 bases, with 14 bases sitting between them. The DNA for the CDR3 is TGTGCCAGCAGTGCGACTAGGGGCAGTGAGCAGTTCTTC. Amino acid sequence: CASSATRGSEQFF.

The CDR3 coding sequence is TGTGCCACCTCACCAACCCCGCGAAAAGCTACCCTCAAGGATACGCAGTATTTT. It codes for CATSPTPRKATLKDTQYF. This sequence joins TRBV25-1 and TRBJ2-3; no reliable D call. The length of the CDR3 is 18 residues. CDR1 and CDR2 from the germline V gene are MGHDK and SYGVNS. With 10 bases removed from V and 6 bases from J, the gap between germline ends came to 32 bases.

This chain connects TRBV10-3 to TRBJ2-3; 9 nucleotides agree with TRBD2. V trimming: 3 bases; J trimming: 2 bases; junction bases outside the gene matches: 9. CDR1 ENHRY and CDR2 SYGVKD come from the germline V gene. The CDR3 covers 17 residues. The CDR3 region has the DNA TGTGCCATCAGTGACTTGGCTAGCGGGGACCCCACAGATACGCAGTATTTT. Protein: CAISDLASGDPTDTQYF.

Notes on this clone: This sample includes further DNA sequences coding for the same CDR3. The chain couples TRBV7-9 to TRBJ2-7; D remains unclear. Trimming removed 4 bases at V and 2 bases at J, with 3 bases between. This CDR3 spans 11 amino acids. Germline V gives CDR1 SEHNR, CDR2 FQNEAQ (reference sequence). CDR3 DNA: TGTGCCAGCAGCTCCGCCTACGAGCAGTACTTC. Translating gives CASSSAYEQYF.

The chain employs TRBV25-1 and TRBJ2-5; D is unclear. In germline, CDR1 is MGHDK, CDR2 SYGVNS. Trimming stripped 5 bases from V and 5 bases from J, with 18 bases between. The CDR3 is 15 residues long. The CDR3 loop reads CASSQQIRSQETQYF. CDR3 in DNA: TGTGCCAGCAGTCAACAGATCCGGTCGCAGGAGACCCAGTACTTC.

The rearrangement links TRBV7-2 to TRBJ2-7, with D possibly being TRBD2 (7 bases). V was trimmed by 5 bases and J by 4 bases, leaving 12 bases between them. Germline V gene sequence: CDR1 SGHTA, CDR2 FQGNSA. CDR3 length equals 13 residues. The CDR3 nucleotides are TGTGCCAGCAGCATCGGGGGGCTTTACGAGCAGTACTTC. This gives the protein CASSIGGLYEQYF.

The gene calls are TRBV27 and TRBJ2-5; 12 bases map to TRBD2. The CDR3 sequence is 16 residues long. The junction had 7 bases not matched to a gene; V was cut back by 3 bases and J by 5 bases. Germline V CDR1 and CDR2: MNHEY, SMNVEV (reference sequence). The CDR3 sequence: CASSLTSGGNRETQYF. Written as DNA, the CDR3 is TGTGCCAGCAGTTTGACTAGCGGGGGAAATCGGGAGACCCAGTACTTC.

CDR3 amino acids: CASSLAGQGRSPLHF. CDR3 sequence (DNA): TGTGCCAGCAGCTTAGCGGGACAGGGACGATCACCCCTCCACTTT. The chain recombines TRBV7-9 with TRBJ1-6; 9 bases fit TRBD1. The CDR3 has 15 residues. V lost 0 bases and J lost 10; bases outside the gene matches: 4. Germline V gene sequence: CDR1 SEHNR, CDR2 FQNEAQ (reference sequence).

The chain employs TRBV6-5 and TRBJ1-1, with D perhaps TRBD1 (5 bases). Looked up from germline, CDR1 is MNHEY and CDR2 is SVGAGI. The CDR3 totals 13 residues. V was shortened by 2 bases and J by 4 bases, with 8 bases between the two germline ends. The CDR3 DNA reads TGTGCCAGCAGTTACGGAGGGGTCACTGAAGCTTTCTTT. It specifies CASSYGGVTEAFF.

This CDR3 is CASSLVPGTGEGMDYGYTF. The CDR3 DNA follows: TGTGCCAGCAGCTTAGTTCCGGGGACAGGGGAAGGAATGGACTATGGCTACACCTTC. V and J are TRBV7-8 and TRBJ1-2, with 10 nucleotides matching TRBD1. The germline gives CDR1 SGHVS, CDR2 FQNEAQ. V gave up 1 base and J gave up 3 bases; unmatched junction bases: 14. The CDR3 covers 19 residues.

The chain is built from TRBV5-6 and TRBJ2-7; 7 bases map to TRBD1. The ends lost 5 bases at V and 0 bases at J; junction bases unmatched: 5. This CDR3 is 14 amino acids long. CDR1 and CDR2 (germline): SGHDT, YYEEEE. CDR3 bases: TGTGCCAGCAGAAGGGGGCCGCTCTCCTACGAGCAGTACTTC. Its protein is CASRRGPLSYEQYF.

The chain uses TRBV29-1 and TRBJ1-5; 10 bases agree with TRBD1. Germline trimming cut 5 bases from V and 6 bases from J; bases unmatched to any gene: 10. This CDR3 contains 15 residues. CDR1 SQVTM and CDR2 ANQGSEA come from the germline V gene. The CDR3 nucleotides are TGCAGCGTTTCTACCGGGACAGGGGCAGCTCAGCCCCAGCATTTT. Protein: CSVSTGTGAAQPQHF.

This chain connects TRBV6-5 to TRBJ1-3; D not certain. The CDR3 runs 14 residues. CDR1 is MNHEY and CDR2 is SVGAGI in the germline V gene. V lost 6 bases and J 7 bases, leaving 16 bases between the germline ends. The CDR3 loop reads CASRKPGGGNTIYF. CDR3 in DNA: TGTGCCAGCAGAAAACCGGGAGGAGGGAACACCATATATTTT.

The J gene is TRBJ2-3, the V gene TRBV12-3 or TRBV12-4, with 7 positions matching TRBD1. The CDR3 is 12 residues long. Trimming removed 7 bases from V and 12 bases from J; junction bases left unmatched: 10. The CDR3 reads CASTSDGTAQYF. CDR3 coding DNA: TGTGCCAGCACCTCAGACGGGACAGCTCAGTATTTT.